The 4 T cell receptor beta chains below come from one sample, sequenced in a study of blood T cells in healthy people across ages. The authors ran a second PCR of 7 to 11 cycles using a sample-barcoded 5' primer and a J-beta primer mix. TCRdb re-analysed the 5' RACE reads in MiXCR, keeping a single row per CDR3 protein. The sample consists of about 800,000 distinct CDR3 sequences, about 25% of them appearing once. The same sample was also studied in work on T cells of mothers and their children.

Sequencing used blood. The source of these receptors is a boy aged 5-17 years in good health.

This clonotype was recorded a few times. The chain recombines TRBV6-2 or TRBV6-3 with TRBJ2-7; D gene unclear. The V and J ends lost 5 bases and 4 bases respectively, with 9 bases between them. This CDR3 has 12 residues. Germline CDR1 and CDR2: MNHEY and SVGEGT. The CDR3 DNA reads as TGTGCCAGCAGTACCCCACGGTACGAGCAGTACTTC. Translation gives CASSTPRYEQYF.

The chain carries TRBV5-1 and TRBJ2-7; possible D gene TRBD1, 7 bases. There are 15 residues in the CDR3. Germline-derived CDR1 and CDR2 are SGHRS and YFSETQ. V lost 7 bases, J lost 2 bases, and 19 bases lay in between. The CDR3 sequence: CASAGGGTEAYEQYF. CDR3 DNA: TGCGCCAGCGCAGGCGGCGGGACAGAAGCCTACGAGCAGTACTTC.

V and J are TRBV12-3 or TRBV12-4 and TRBJ1-1; D is uncertain. This CDR3 is 12 amino acids long. Trimming left V 5 bases short and J 4 bases short, with 8 bases between. DNA of the CDR3: TGTGCCAGCAGTCCTATTCGCACTGAAGCTTTCTTT. Translation gives CASSPIRTEAFF.

This sequence joins TRBV15 and TRBJ2-3; D is possibly TRBD2 (6 bases). Germline CDR1 is LNHNV and CDR2 is YYDKDF (reference sequence). V lost 3 bases, J lost 0 bases, and 10 bases lay in between. The CDR3 length is 15 residues. The CDR3 nucleotides are TGTGCCACCAGCAGCGGGAGCACTAGCACAGATACGCAGTATTTT. It is translated as CATSSGSTSTDTQYF.